This TCR beta chain is from a study of blood T cell repertoires in COVID-19 (dated by TCRdb to 2020 to 2021). Looking at the study overall: Samples from collaborators originated in the United States, Italy and Spain and spanned both the acute and convalescent phases of COVID-19. The prospective study material was composed of cDNA or gDNA derived from T cells, B-cell-depleted T cells, or PBMCs. The dataset comprised deeply sampled blood TCRbeta repertoires from subjects exposed to, actively infected with, or recovered from COVID-19. The repertoires were made available in a free public database intended to serve as a resource for research on the immune response to SARS-CoV-2. Samples were obtained from the ongoing ImmuneRACE study (first 160 participants) and from about 1,300 subjects provided by 6 global collaborators. The sample metadata nearly always contained a de-identified subject ID, COVID-19 status, age in years and sex. Where available, HLA class I and class II types were taken from metadata supplied by the sample provider and were not determined by assay-based typing.

Study-level results and caveats: How much clinical and demographic metadata was included differed by source and by participant, and the metadata was provided uncurated.

Reading from cysteine to phenylalanine, the CDR3 counts 14 amino acids. Only the CDR3 DNA is retained, 42 bases long and in frame from the first base. Based on the germline V gene, the CDR1 and CDR2 sequences are SGHVS and FQNEAQ. The germline ends are 14 bases apart after V is trimmed by 1 base and J by 8 bases. The immunoSEQ Assay, a bias-controlled multiplex PCR, was used to amplify TCRbeta CDR3 regions from genomic DNA. In the paper's pipeline: The number of nucleated cells in each sample was estimated from the amplification of reference gene primers within the assay. Sequence reads were collapsed and filtered to measure the absolute abundance of every unique TCRbeta CDR3 rearrangement. Productive Simpson clonality was computed per sample as the square root of Simpson's diversity index over productive rearrangements. What TCRdb holds here is the immuneACCESS table cut down to in-frame rearrangements. Part of the clones is not present; checked against another copy, under half of the missing clones reflect an unresolved V gene, and the others are unexplained. Clonal size and the V and J genes are those of that table, whereas D and trimming came from the DNA. The sample profile shows about 240,000 clones; about 89% of them were found once. The ten largest account for roughly 8.3% of the sample.

In the prospective study, participants were roughly 18 to 95 years old, resided in about two dozen geographic areas of the United States, and were enrolled through a virtual design. Cohort assignment in the prospective study relied on participant-reported clinical history from a screening survey and a study questionnaire. Recovered participants in ImmuneRACE Cohort 3 were defined as having two consecutive negative NP/OP PCR tests, clearance from a healthcare professional, or resolution of symptoms. In the prospective study, whole blood, serum and a nasopharyngeal or oropharyngeal swab were collected from each participant by mobile phlebotomists. Participants in the prospective study had the option to provide additional blood draws and questionnaires over an approximately 2-month period. Prospective study blood samples were shipped either frozen or at room temperature before DNA extraction. Details on this clone: Its antigen target is currently unknown. The record has no base qualities; no much larger clone is one base away.

The receptor was derived from a man aged 40-55 years who had recovered from COVID-19. The sequencing sample was made of PBMCs or T cells enriched from blood (not recorded which). The chain was built from TRBV7-8 and TRBJ1-2; TRBD1 could be the D gene, as 6 bases match. The CDR3 in this case is CASSLETGQGGYTF. The DNA sequence follows: TGTGCCAGCAGCTTAGAGACAGGTCAAGGAGGCTACACCTTC.